This TCR beta chain was observed in a study of shared clonotypes between healthy human individuals. Germline CDR1 reads MNHEY; CDR2 reads SVGAGI. This CDR3 contains 15 residues. V dropped 7 bases and J dropped 0 bases, with 14 bases sitting between them. Measured with immunoSEQ multiplex PCR; TCRdb has only the in-frame clones, and not every one. The sample lists about 680,000 clones, around 73% occurring once. Study results and limitations: Represented diversity, genetic and exposure-history alike, was limited by few donors. In general, naive subsets displayed greater estimated richness than memory subsets did.

Points on this clone: Its antigen is not known.

The sequence came from a woman younger than 45 in good health. The rearrangement uses TRBV6-5 and TRBJ2-3; D assignment may be TRBD1 or TRBD2 (5 bases each). Sequences were obtained from memory CD4+ T cells sorted from blood. Subset denoted: CD45RA-negative fraction. Written as DNA, the CDR3 is TGTGCCAGCACCTATACTGGGGACAGCACAGATACGCAGTATTTT. Translating gives CASTYTGDSTDTQYF.